Below are 5 T cell receptor beta chains sequenced from a single sample in a study of blood T cells in healthy people across ages. Primers used in a second PCR of about 6 to 12 cycles were a sample-barcoded 5' primer and a J-beta primer mix. TCRdb re-analysed the 5' RACE reads in MiXCR, keeping a single row per CDR3 protein. The repertoire holds roughly 1,500,000 distinct CDR3 sequences, with 35% to 45% as singletons. The sample was blood. The receptors come from a woman aged 18-35 years in good health.

The CDR3 region is CASSPGEAGGYNEQFF. The CDR3 region has the DNA TGTGCCAGCAGCCCGGGCGAAGCGGGAGGATACAATGAGCAGTTCTTC. The chain joins TRBV4-2 to TRBJ2-1, with 9 bases identical to TRBD2. The V gene's germline CDR1 is LGHNA and CDR2 YNFKEQ. With 4 bases clipped from V and 4 bases from J, the junction kept 8 bases outside the gene matches. The CDR3 is made up of 16 amino acids.

V usage is TRBV7-6 and J usage is TRBJ2-1; 9 bases are a match to TRBD2. CDR1 is SGHVS and CDR2 is FNYEAQ in the germline V gene. Trimming removed 5 bases from V and 5 bases from J; junction bases left unmatched: 13. The CDR3 covers 17 residues. Here the CDR3 reads CASSAQAGLAGNNEQFF. The CDR3 DNA follows: TGTGCCAGCAGCGCTCAGGCCGGTCTAGCGGGAAACAATGAGCAGTTCTTC.

This clonotype was picked up a small number of times. The CDR3 nucleotides are TGTGCCAGCAGCGCACGGACAGGGTCCCATAACTATGGCTACACCTTC. Residues: CASSARTGSHNYGYTF. The chain joins TRBV9 to TRBJ1-2; 8 bases line up with TRBD1. Losses at the gene ends were 3 bases for V and 1 base for J; bases not matched to a gene: 8. The V gene's germline CDR1 is SGDLS and CDR2 YYNGEE. The CDR3 runs to 16 residues. Full variable domain (outside the CDR3, taken from reference TRBV9 and TRBJ1-2): DSGVTQTPKHLITATGQRVTLRCSPRSGDLSVYWYQQSLDQGLQFLIQYYNGEERAKGNILERFSAQQFPDLHSELNLSSLELGDSALYFCASSARTGSHNYGYTFGSGTRLTVV.

The chain carries TRBV6-5 and TRBJ2-7; D possibly corresponds to TRBD2 (6 bases). This CDR3 is built from 14 residues. Trimming took off 6 bases at V and 5 bases at J, with 17 bases between the two ends. In germline, CDR1 is MNHEY, CDR2 SVGAGI. The CDR3: CASSPRRVENEQYF. The CDR3, as DNA: TGTGCCAGCAGCCCGCGGAGGGTAGAGAACGAGCAGTACTTC.

The J gene is TRBJ1-2, the V gene TRBV20-1; a weak D match, TRBD1 (5 bases). The V gene's germline CDR1 is DFQATT and CDR2 SNEGSKA (reference sequence). Trimming pared 6 bases from V and 9 bases from J, leaving 14 bases between. The CDR3 runs 11 residues. The CDR3 spells CSAAGGVSYTF. CDR3 coding DNA: TGCAGTGCCGCTGGGGGGGTGAGCTACACCTTC.